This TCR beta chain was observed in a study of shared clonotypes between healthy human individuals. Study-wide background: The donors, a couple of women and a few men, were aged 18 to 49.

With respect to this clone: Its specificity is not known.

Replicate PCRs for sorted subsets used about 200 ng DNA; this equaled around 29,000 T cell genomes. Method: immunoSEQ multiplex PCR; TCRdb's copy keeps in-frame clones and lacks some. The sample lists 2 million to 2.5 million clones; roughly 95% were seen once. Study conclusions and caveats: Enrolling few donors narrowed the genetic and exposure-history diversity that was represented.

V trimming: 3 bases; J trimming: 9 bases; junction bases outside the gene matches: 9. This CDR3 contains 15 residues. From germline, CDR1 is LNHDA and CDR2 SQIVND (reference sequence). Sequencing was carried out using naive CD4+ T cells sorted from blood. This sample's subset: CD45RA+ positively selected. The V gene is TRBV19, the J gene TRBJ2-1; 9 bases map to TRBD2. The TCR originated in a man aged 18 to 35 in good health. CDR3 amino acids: CASSISAGGPTEQFF. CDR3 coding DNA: TGTGCCAGTAGTATCTCCGCGGGAGGGCCAACTGAGCAGTTCTTC.